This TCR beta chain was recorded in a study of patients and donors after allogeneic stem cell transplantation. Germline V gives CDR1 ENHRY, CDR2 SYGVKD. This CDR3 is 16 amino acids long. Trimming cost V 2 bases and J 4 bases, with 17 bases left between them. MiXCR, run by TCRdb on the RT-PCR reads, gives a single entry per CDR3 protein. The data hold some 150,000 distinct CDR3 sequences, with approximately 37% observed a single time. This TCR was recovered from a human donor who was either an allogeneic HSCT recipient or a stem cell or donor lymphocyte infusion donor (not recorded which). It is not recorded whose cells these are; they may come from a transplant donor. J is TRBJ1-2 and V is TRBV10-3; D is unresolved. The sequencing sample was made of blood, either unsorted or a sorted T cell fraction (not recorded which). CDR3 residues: CAISESRVGRSYGYTF. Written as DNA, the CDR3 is TGTGCCATCAGTGAGAGCCGGGTCGGGCGGTCCTATGGCTACACCTTC.